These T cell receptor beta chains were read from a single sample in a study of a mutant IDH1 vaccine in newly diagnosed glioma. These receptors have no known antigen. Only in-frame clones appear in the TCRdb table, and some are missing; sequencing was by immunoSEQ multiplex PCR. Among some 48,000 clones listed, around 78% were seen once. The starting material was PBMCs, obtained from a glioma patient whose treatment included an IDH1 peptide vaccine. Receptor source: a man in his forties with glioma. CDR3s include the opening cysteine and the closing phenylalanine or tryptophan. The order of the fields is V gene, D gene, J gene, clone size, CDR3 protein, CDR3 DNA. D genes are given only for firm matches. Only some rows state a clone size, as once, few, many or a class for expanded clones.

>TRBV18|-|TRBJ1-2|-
CASSPDPSRGYTF
TGTGCCAGCTCACCCGACCCTTCTCGCGGCTACACCTTC
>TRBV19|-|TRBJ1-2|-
CASSYREMDYTF
TGTGCCAGTAGTTACAGGGAAATGGACTACACCTTC
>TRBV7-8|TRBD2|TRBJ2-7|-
CASSWGTSGSRDEQYF
TGTGCCAGCAGCTGGGGGACTAGCGGGAGTCGCGACGAGCAGTACTTC
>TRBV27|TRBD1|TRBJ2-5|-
CASSSPGQPQETQYF
TGTGCCAGCAGTTCCCCGGGACAGCCCCAAGAGACCCAGTACTTC
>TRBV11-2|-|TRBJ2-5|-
CASSRGQQETQYF
TGTGCCAGCAGCCGCGGACAGCAAGAGACCCAGTACTTC
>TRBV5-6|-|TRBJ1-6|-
CASSLGGFNSPLHF
TGTGCCAGCAGCTTGGGCGGATTTAATTCACCCCTCCACTTT
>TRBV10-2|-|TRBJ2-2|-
CASSVQGRGRVTGELFF
TGCGCCAGCAGTGTGCAGGGGCGGGGAAGGGTAACCGGGGAGCTGTTTTTT
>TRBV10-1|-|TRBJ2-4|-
CASSRPEGGNIQYF
TGCGCCAGCAGCAGGCCCGAAGGGGGTAACATTCAGTACTTC
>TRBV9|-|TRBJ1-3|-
CASTPSPGNTIYF
TGTGCCAGCACCCCCTCCCCTGGAAACACCATATATTTT
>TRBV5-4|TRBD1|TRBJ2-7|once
CASSLEAGGGYEQYF
TGTGCCAGCAGCTTGGAGGCAGGGGGTGGTTACGAGCAGTACTTC
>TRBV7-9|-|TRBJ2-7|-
CASGERVTSYEQYF
TGTGCCAGCGGCGAGCGGGTGACGTCCTACGAGCAGTACTTC
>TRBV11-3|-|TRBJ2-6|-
CASSLNGANVLTF
TGTGCCAGCAGCTTGAATGGGGCCAACGTCCTGACTTTC
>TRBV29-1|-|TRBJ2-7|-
CSVQNAGDEQYF
TGCAGCGTTCAGAATGCAGGGGACGAGCAGTACTTC
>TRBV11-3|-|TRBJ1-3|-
CASSLVGDTSGNTIYF
TGTGCCAGCAGCTTAGTTGGGGACACCTCTGGAAACACCATATATTTT
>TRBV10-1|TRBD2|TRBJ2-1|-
CASSESIAGAGEQFF
TGCGCCAGCAGTGAGTCCATAGCGGGAGCGGGTGAGCAGTTCTTC
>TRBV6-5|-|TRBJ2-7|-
CASRQGPFGSYEQYF
TGTGCCAGCAGACAGGGCCCGTTTGGCTCCTACGAGCAGTACTTC
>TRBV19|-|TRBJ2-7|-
CASSTSPGPNYQQYF
TGTGCCAGTAGTACTTCTCCGGGACCTAACTACCAGCAGTACTTC
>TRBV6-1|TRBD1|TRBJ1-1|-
CASSGLHRGSDTEAFF
TGTGCCAGCAGTGGGCTCCACAGGGGAAGCGACACTGAAGCTTTCTTT
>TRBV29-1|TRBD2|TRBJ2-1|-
CSAVGLAASSYNEQFF
TGCAGCGCTGTAGGACTAGCAGCGAGCTCCTACAATGAGCAGTTCTTC
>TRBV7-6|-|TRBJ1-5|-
CASSFGGNQPQHF
TGTGCCAGCAGCTTCGGGGGGAATCAGCCCCAGCATTTT
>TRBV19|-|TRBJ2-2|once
CASSIGRANTGELFF
TGTGCCAGTAGTATAGGCAGGGCGAACACCGGGGAGCTGTTTTTT
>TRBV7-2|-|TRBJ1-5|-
CASSLSVGSLSNQPQHF
TGTGCCAGCAGCTTGAGCGTCGGGTCCCTAAGCAATCAGCCCCAGCATTTT
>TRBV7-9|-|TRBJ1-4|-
CASSLSQGGEKLFF
TGTGCCAGCAGCTTGAGCCAGGGAGGGGAAAAACTGTTTTTT